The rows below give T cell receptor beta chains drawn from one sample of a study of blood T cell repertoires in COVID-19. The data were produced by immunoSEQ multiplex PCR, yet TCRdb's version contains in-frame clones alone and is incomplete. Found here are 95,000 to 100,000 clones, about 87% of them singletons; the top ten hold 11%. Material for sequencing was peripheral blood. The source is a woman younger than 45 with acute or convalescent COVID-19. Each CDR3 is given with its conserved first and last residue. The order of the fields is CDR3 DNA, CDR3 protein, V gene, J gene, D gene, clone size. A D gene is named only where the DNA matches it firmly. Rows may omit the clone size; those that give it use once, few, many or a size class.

CDR3 DNA: TGTGCCAGCTCACCTCTGGAGACCCAGTACTTC
CDR3 protein: CASSPLETQYF
V gene: TRBV18
J gene: TRBJ2-5
D gene: .
clone size: .

CDR3 DNA: TGTGCCATCACATTTGGGACAGGGGGCGAGTACGAGCAGTACTTC
CDR3 protein: CAITFGTGGEYEQYF
V gene: TRBV10-3
J gene: TRBJ2-7
D gene: TRBD1
clone size: .

CDR3 DNA: TGTGCCAGCAGCCCCCCTGTGAGTTCCTACGAGCAGTACTTC
CDR3 protein: CASSPPVSSYEQYF
V gene: TRBV7-9
J gene: TRBJ2-7
D gene: .
clone size: .

CDR3 DNA: TGTGCCAGCAGCCAAGATGAGAGAGAAGCTTTCTTT
CDR3 protein: CASSQDEREAFF
V gene: TRBV3-1/TRBV3-2
J gene: TRBJ1-1
D gene: .
clone size: .

CDR3 DNA: TGCGCCAGCAGCTTGGACGGGAGAGACACCGGGGAGCTGTTTTTT
CDR3 protein: CASSLDGRDTGELFF
V gene: TRBV5-1
J gene: TRBJ2-2
D gene: .
clone size: .

CDR3 DNA: TGTGCCAGCAGTTACCTTAGTGGCTACACCTTC
CDR3 protein: CASSYLSGYTF
V gene: TRBV6-6
J gene: TRBJ1-2
D gene: .
clone size: once

CDR3 DNA: TGCGCCAGCAGTGATTTTACGGGTAGGAATGAGCAGTTCTTC
CDR3 protein: CASSDFTGRNEQFF
V gene: TRBV10-1
J gene: TRBJ2-1
D gene: .
clone size: .

CDR3 DNA: TGCGCCAGCAGCCATCGACTCGGACAGGACGTCCCTAGCACAGATACGCAGTATTTT
CDR3 protein: CASSHRLGQDVPSTDTQYF
V gene: TRBV4-1
J gene: TRBJ2-3
D gene: TRBD1
clone size: .

CDR3 DNA: TGTGCCAGCAGTGTGGACAGTCCCTACGAGCAGTACTTC
CDR3 protein: CASSVDSPYEQYF
V gene: TRBV6-6
J gene: TRBJ2-7
D gene: .
clone size: once

CDR3 DNA: TGTGCCAGCAGCTTGGTAACAAGCACCGGGGAGCTGTTTTTT
CDR3 protein: CASSLVTSTGELFF
V gene: TRBV5-6
J gene: TRBJ2-2
D gene: .
clone size: .

CDR3 DNA: TGCGCCAGCACTTCAGGGGACAGCTTAAATTCACCCCTCCACTTT
CDR3 protein: CASTSGDSLNSPLHF
V gene: TRBV5-1
J gene: TRBJ1-6
D gene: TRBD1
clone size: .

CDR3 DNA: TGCGCCAGCAGCTTGGTAGGGCCAGGGGTCTACGAGCAGTACTTC
CDR3 protein: CASSLVGPGVYEQYF
V gene: TRBV5-1
J gene: TRBJ2-7
D gene: .
clone size: .

CDR3 DNA: TGTGCCAGCCCCAAAACAGTGCGACTAGCGGGGGGGCCGGGCACCGGGGAGCTGTTTTTT
CDR3 protein: CASPKTVRLAGGPGTGELFF
V gene: TRBV21-1
J gene: TRBJ2-2
D gene: .
clone size: .

CDR3 DNA: TGTGCCAGCAGCTCCGGACAGAACTACTATGGCTACACCTTC
CDR3 protein: CASSSGQNYYGYTF
V gene: TRBV5-6
J gene: TRBJ1-2
D gene: .
clone size: .

CDR3 DNA: TGCGCCAGCAGCTTGCGACCAGGGGGTACGAACACCGGGGAGCTGTTTTTT
CDR3 protein: CASSLRPGGTNTGELFF
V gene: TRBV5-1
J gene: TRBJ2-2
D gene: TRBD1
clone size: once

CDR3 DNA: TGCGCCAGCAGACAGGGACAGGGTTCCTACGAGCAGTACTTC
CDR3 protein: CASRQGQGSYEQYF
V gene: TRBV10-2
J gene: TRBJ2-7
D gene: TRBD1
clone size: .

CDR3 DNA: TGTGCCAGTAGTAATCGGGACACTCGTGACGAGCAGTACTTC
CDR3 protein: CASSNRDTRDEQYF
V gene: TRBV19
J gene: TRBJ2-7
D gene: .
clone size: many

CDR3 DNA: TGTGCCAGCAGTAGTCCGAGAGAGGCGAACACTGAAGCTTTCTTT
CDR3 protein: CASSSPREANTEAFF
V gene: TRBV6-5
J gene: TRBJ1-1
D gene: .
clone size: .

CDR3 DNA: TGTGCCAGCAGCCACGGACAGGGGTGGGGGACTGAAGCTTTCTTT
CDR3 protein: CASSHGQGWGTEAFF
V gene: TRBV7-9
J gene: TRBJ1-1
D gene: TRBD1
clone size: once

CDR3 DNA: TGCGCCAGCAGCTCGGGACAGGGGGAACGGGGGTATAATTCACCCCTCCACTTT
CDR3 protein: CASSSGQGERGYNSPLHF
V gene: TRBV4-1
J gene: TRBJ1-6
D gene: TRBD1
clone size: .

CDR3 DNA: TGTGCCAGCAGCGTAGACAGGTGGGCATCTGAAGCTTTCTTT
CDR3 protein: CASSVDRWASEAFF
V gene: TRBV7-9
J gene: TRBJ1-1
D gene: .
clone size: .

CDR3 DNA: TGTGCCAGCGGGGACTCGGGCTACACCTTC
CDR3 protein: CASGDSGYTF
V gene: TRBV12-3/TRBV12-4
J gene: TRBJ1-2
D gene: .
clone size: .

CDR3 DNA: TGTGCCAGCAGCTTTGGACTAGCGGGGGACAATGAGCAGTTCTTC
CDR3 protein: CASSFGLAGDNEQFF
V gene: TRBV7-9
J gene: TRBJ2-1
D gene: TRBD2
clone size: once

CDR3 DNA: TGTGCCAGTAGTACCGGGGTTGAGCAGTACTTC
CDR3 protein: CASSTGVEQYF
V gene: TRBV19
J gene: TRBJ2-7
D gene: .
clone size: .

CDR3 DNA: TGCGCCAGCAGTGTAGGGACAGATGGCTATGGCTACACCTTC
CDR3 protein: CASSVGTDGYGYTF
V gene: TRBV10-1
J gene: TRBJ1-2
D gene: TRBD1
clone size: once

CDR3 DNA: TGCGCCAGCAGCTTGGTTCGCCTAGGGGACACTGAAGCTTTCTTT
CDR3 protein: CASSLVRLGDTEAFF
V gene: TRBV5-1
J gene: TRBJ1-1
D gene: .
clone size: .